The clone carrying this TCR beta chain has more than one count but fewer than ten. The antigen is undetermined. This entry is derived from a study of T-cell reconstitution after alpha-beta-depleted transplantation in children. Regarding the study as a whole: A year had passed since transplant, and T-cell counts and diversity by then came mostly from newly produced T cells.

CDR1 and CDR2 (germline): KGHDR, SFDVKD. This CDR3 contains 17 residues. V lost 0 bases and J lost 2; bases outside the gene matches: 5. Using unique molecular identifiers, the investigators prepared the TCRbeta library. Each CDR3 protein gets one entry after TCRdb re-called the PCR reads with MiXCR. The sample lists a few hundred thousand distinct CDR3 sequences, 15% to 20% seen once, with approximately 28% in the top ten. Sequencing was performed on PBMCs, mostly from graft donor cells, taken 360 days after TCRalphabeta/CD19-depleted stem cell transplant. The V call is TRBV24-1, the J call TRBJ2-2; 7 positions agree with TRBD1. This TCR was sampled from a boy under three years old who had a stem cell transplant for Wiskott-Aldrich syndrome, so the T cells may come from the graft donor. The CDR3 sequence: CATSDLKGAPNTGELFF. In DNA, the CDR3 is TGTGCCACCAGTGATTTGAAGGGGGCGCCCAACACCGGGGAGCTGTTTTTT.